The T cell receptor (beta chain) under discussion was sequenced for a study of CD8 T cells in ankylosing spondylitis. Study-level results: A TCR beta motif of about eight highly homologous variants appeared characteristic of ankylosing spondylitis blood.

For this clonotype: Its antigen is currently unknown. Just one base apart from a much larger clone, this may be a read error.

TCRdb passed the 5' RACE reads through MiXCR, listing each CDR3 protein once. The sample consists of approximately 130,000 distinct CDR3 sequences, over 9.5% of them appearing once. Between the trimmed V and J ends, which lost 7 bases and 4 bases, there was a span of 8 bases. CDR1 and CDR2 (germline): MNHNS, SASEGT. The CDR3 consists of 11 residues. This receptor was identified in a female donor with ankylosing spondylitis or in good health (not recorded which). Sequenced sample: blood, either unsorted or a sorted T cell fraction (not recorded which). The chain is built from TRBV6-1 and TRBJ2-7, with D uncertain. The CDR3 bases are TGTGCCAGCAATGCACCTTACGAGCAGTACTTC. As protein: CASNAPYEQYF.